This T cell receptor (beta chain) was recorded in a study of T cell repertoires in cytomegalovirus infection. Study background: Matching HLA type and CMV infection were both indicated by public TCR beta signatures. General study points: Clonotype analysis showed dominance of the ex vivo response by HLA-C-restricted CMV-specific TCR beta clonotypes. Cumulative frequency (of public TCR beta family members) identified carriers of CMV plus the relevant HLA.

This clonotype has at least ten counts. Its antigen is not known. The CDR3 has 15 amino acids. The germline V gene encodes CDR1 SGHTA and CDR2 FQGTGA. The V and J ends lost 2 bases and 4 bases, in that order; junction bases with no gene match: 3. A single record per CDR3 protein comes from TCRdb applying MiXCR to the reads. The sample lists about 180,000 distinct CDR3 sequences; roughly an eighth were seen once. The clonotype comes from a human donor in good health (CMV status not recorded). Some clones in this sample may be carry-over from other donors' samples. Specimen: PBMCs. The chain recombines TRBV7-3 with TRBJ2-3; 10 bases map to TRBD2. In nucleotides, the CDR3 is TGTGCCAGCAGCTTAGCTAGCGGGAGCGCAGATACGCAGTATTTT. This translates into CASSLASGSADTQYF.